The clone carrying this T cell receptor (beta chain) showed up just once. As yet, its antigen is unknown. The protocol was immunoSEQ multiplex PCR, while the TCRdb copy is restricted to in-frame clones and leaves out a portion. The table has several hundred clones, over 75% seen once. The V gene lost 6 bases and the J gene lost 6 bases, with 9 bases spanning the gap. Germline V lookup: CDR1 LNHDA, CDR2 SQIVND (reference sequence). CDR3 length: 13 amino acids. Autoimmune disease history or systemic immunosuppression led to patients being barred. This record belongs to a study of OX40 agonist ivuxolimab in advanced cancers. At the level of the study: Three patients, one with hepatocellular carcinoma and two with cutaneous melanoma, achieved partial responses. Overall study results and limits: Doses of 0.1 to 3.0 mg/kg were accompanied by clonal expansion of CD4+ and CD8+ blood T cells by week 6. Expanded peripheral T-cell antigen specificity went undetermined.

V is TRBV19 and J is TRBJ1-6, with D tentatively TRBD1 (5 bases). This receptor was obtained from an adult with an advanced solid tumor such as melanoma, head and neck, liver or kidney cancer. The sample was taken in a trial of the OX40 agonist ivuxolimab. The CDR3: CASRMTVNSPLHF. As DNA, the CDR3 is TGTGCCAGTAGGATGACAGTTAATTCACCCCTCCACTTT.